The 14 T cell receptor beta chains below all came from one sample that was sequenced in a study of OX40 agonist ivuxolimab in advanced cancers. TCRdb keeps only in-frame clones here, not all; method: immunoSEQ multiplex PCR. The table lists roughly 40,000 clones, around four fifths of them singletons, with approximately 2.4% in the top ten. Sequences were derived from CD4+ or CD8+ T cells sorted from blood, sampled in a trial of the OX40 agonist ivuxolimab. All receptors derive from an adult with an advanced solid tumor such as melanoma, head and neck, liver or kidney cancer.

V is TRBV2 and J is TRBJ2-5; TRBD2 matches at 9 bases. This CDR3 is 15 amino acids long. Trimming cost V 3 bases and J 4 bases; bases outside gene matches: 6. The germline V gene encodes CDR1 SNHLY and CDR2 FYNNEI. The CDR3 is CASSEKAGGRETQYF. The CDR3 coding sequence is TGTGCCAGCAGTGAGAAAGCGGGAGGCCGAGAGACCCAGTACTTC.

Only a few counts were recorded for this clone. V usage is TRBV15 and J usage is TRBJ1-2; 9 positions match TRBD1. Germline V gene sequence: CDR1 LNHNV, CDR2 YYDKDF (reference sequence). V lost 5 bases, J lost 6 bases, and 7 bases stayed unmatched. CDR3 size: 14 residues. The CDR3 loop is CATSRDREGDGYTF. The CDR3 DNA sequence: TGTGCCACCAGCCGGGACAGGGAGGGAGATGGCTACACCTTC.

V is TRBV20-1 and J is TRBJ1-1, with a possible D match to TRBD1 (5 bases). Looked up from germline, CDR1 is DFQATT and CDR2 is SNEGSKA (reference sequence). The CDR3 is 11 amino acids. V was trimmed by 5 bases and J by 4 bases, leaving 8 bases between them. The CDR3: CSAGGVTEAFF. The DNA for the CDR3 is TGCAGTGCTGGGGGAGTCACTGAAGCTTTCTTT.

This chain uses TRBV10-3 with TRBJ1-1; D remains ambiguous. Trimming left V 5 bases short and J 4 bases short, with 17 bases between. This CDR3 contains 15 residues. Germline V gene lookup returns CDR1 ENHRY and CDR2 SYGVKD. The CDR3 here is CAISPLGRWGTEAFF. CDR3 coding DNA: TGTGCCATCAGTCCGCTAGGGAGGTGGGGCACTGAAGCTTTCTTT.

As DNA, the CDR3 is TGTGCCATCAGTGCCACAGGGGAGAGCAATCAGCCCCAGCATTTT. Translation: CAISATGESNQPQHF. The rearrangement joins TRBV10-3 to TRBJ1-5; 7 bases match TRBD1. J gave up 1 base and V 4 bases, and 4 bases lay outside the gene matches. The germline V gene encodes CDR1 ENHRY and CDR2 SYGVKD. This CDR3 is built from 15 residues.

The chain is built from TRBV19 and TRBJ1-1; D gene uncertain. The CDR3 totals 14 residues. CDR1 and CDR2 from the germline V gene are LNHDA and SQIVND (reference sequence). Trimming cost V 3 bases and J 7 bases, with 15 bases left between them. The CDR3, as DNA: TGTGCCAGTAGTATGTCGGCGCGGCGGCTTGAAGCTTTCTTT. Translated, it gives CASSMSARRLEAFF.

The chain is built from TRBV5-1 and TRBJ2-1; no firm D call. CDR1 is SGHRS, CDR2 YFSETQ, per germline. V was cut by 0 bases and J by 6 bases, with 13 bases left in between. The CDR3 loop spans 15 amino acids. The CDR3: CASSLGAPSPNEQFF. The CDR3 DNA reads as TGCGCCAGCAGCTTGGGGGCGCCATCACCCAATGAGCAGTTCTTC.

The CDR3 reads CASSLYGQFFNTEAFF. CDR3 coding DNA: TGTGCCAGCAGCTTATACGGACAGTTCTTTAACACTGAAGCTTTCTTT. The rearrangement joins TRBV11-2 to TRBJ1-1; TRBD1 is a possible D gene (6 bases). Germline CDR1 SGHAT, CDR2 FQNNGV. V lost 2 bases to trimming and J lost 2 bases, with 15 bases between them. The CDR3 contains 16 residues.

This clone was observed a single time. The chain carries TRBV11-3 and TRBJ2-1; D gene unclear. The CDR3 contains 12 residues. Trimming pared 2 bases from V and 9 bases from J, leaving 8 bases between. Looked up from germline, CDR1 is SGHNT and CDR2 is YENEEA. The CDR3 DNA reads TGTGCCAGCAGCTTATCAGCGATTGAGCAGTTCTTC. The encoded protein is CASSLSAIEQFF.

This clone was recorded only once. V usage is TRBV4-3 and J usage is TRBJ1-5; possibly TRBD1 for D (6 bases). CDR1 is LGHNA and CDR2 is YSLEER in the germline V gene. CDR3 length: 14 residues. V was shortened by 4 bases and J by 7 bases, with 14 bases between the two germline ends. The CDR3 reads CASSRTGRTQPQHF. DNA for the CDR3: TGCGCCAGCAGCCGTACAGGGCGTACACAGCCCCAGCATTTT.

The chain is built from TRBV5-4 and TRBJ2-2, with D possibly TRBD2 on 6 matching bases. CDR3 length equals 18 residues. Trimming left V 2 bases short and J 3 bases short, with 20 bases between. The germline V gene encodes CDR1 SGHNT and CDR2 YYREEE (reference sequence). The CDR3 spells CASSFGPFRDSDTGELFF. The CDR3 region has the DNA TGTGCCAGCAGCTTCGGCCCATTCCGGGACTCTGACACCGGGGAGCTGTTTTTT.

The chain combines TRBV30 with TRBJ1-6, with D possibly being TRBD1 (6 bases). Trimming cost V 3 bases and J 5 bases, with 11 bases left between them. The CDR3 runs to 14 residues. CDR1 is GTSNPN and CDR2 is SVGIG in the germline V gene (reference sequence). The CDR3 sequence: CAWRVGQNNSPLHF. The CDR3, as DNA: TGTGCCTGGAGGGTAGGACAGAATAATTCACCCCTCCACTTT.

The rearrangement links TRBV27 to TRBJ2-7; D is perhaps TRBD1 (6 bases). V lost 5 bases and J lost 13, with 15 bases in between. This CDR3 comprises 11 residues. The germline gives CDR1 MNHEY, CDR2 SMNVEV (reference sequence). The CDR3 bases are TGTGCCAGCAGTACCACGACAGGAACCTACTTC. Translated, it gives CASSTTTGTYF.

The V call is TRBV11-2, the J call TRBJ2-2; 7 bases match TRBD2. V lost 1 base to trimming and J lost 2 bases; unmatched junction nucleotides: 7. This CDR3 is 17 amino acids long. Germline values: CDR1 SGHAT, CDR2 FQNNGV. The CDR3 loop reads CASSLGSSGTNTGELFF. As DNA, the CDR3 is TGTGCCAGCAGCTTAGGTTCCAGCGGGACCAACACCGGGGAGCTGTTTTTT. Full variable domain (outside the CDR3, taken from reference TRBV11-2 and TRBJ2-2): EAGVAQSPRYKIIEKRQSVAFWCNPISGHATLYWYQQILGQGPKLLIQFQNNGVVDDSQLPKDRFSAERLKGVDSTLKIQPAKLEDSAVYLCASSLGSSGTNTGELFFGEGSRLTVL.